This passage covers 21 T cell receptor beta chains from one sample sequenced in a study of T-cell memory formation after mild COVID-19. One entry per CDR3 protein results from TCRdb running MiXCR on the 5' RACE reads. This table has about 350,000 distinct CDR3 sequences, around 15% appearing once. The sample consisted of PBMCs or a T cell subset sorted from them (not recorded which). These receptors all stem from a man aged 18-30 years who had mild COVID-19 (a few samples of this study predate the infection). Cell type and time point are not known.

This clonotype was seen repeatedly, ten times or more. This chain uses TRBV27 with TRBJ2-5; a weak D match, TRBD1 (5 bases). The germline CDR1 and CDR2 sequences are MNHEY and SMNVEV (reference sequence). The V and J ends lost 9 bases and 4 bases respectively, with 6 bases between them. The CDR3 contains 10 residues. This chain's CDR3 is CARQGETQYF. DNA for the CDR3: TGTGCCAGGCAGGGAGAGACCCAGTACTTC.

Only a few counts were recorded for this clonotype. The chain employs TRBV5-1 and TRBJ2-3, with TRBD2 identical over 9 bases. Per the germline V gene, CDR1 is SGHRS and CDR2 is YFSETQ. This CDR3 has 15 residues. V lost 6 bases, J lost 7 bases, and 12 bases stayed unmatched. The CDR3 region has the DNA TGCGCCAGCACCCCGGCACCTAGCGGGGTGTATACGCAGTATTTT. It yields the protein CASTPAPSGVYTQYF.

This clonotype was detected ten times or more. The V and J genes are TRBV4-2 and TRBJ2-1; D may match TRBD1 or TRBD2 (5 bases each). Germline-derived CDR1 and CDR2 are LGHNA and YNFKEQ. The CDR3 covers 15 residues. The V end was cut by 0 bases, the J end by 6 bases, with 12 bases between. The CDR3 DNA sequence: TGTGCCAGCAGCCAAGATATGGGGGAAGGCAATGAGCAGTTCTTC. Protein: CASSQDMGEGNEQFF.

This clonotype was counted only a few times. The chain carries TRBV2 and TRBJ1-5, with 11 bases identical to TRBD1. Germline CDR1 and CDR2: SNHLY and FYNNEI. The CDR3 spans 15 residues. The junction had 7 bases not matched to a gene; V was cut back by 7 bases and J by 5 bases. This chain's CDR3 is CASTWDRGVYQPQHF. Written as DNA, the CDR3 is TGTGCCAGCACCTGGGACAGGGGGGTTTATCAGCCCCAGCATTTT.

By share of the sample, this clonotype is medium-sized. The junction does not match germline at one end; this may be a read error. The V gene is TRBV5-1, the J gene TRBJ2-5; TRBD2 might be the D (5 bases). The CDR3 runs 13 residues. Germline V gives CDR1 SGHRS, CDR2 YFSETQ. CDR3 in DNA: TGTGCCAGCAGCTTAGAGGGCCAAGAGACCCAGTACTTC. This gives the protein CASSLEGQETQYF.

CDR3 DNA sequence: TGCAGCGCCCGGACAGGGCTGGAGACCCAGTACTTC. Amino acid sequence: CSARTGLETQYF. The chain is built from TRBV29-1 and TRBJ2-5; 8 nucleotides align to TRBD1. In germline, CDR1 is SQVTM, CDR2 ANQGSEA. The CDR3 length is 12 residues. V lost 7 bases and J lost 5; bases outside the gene matches: 6.

V gene TRBV13 combines with J gene TRBJ2-7; the match to TRBD1 covers 10 bases. Trimming removed 5 bases from V and 4 bases from J; junction bases left unmatched: 14. Germline V lookup: CDR1 PRHDT, CDR2 FYEKMQ (reference sequence). The CDR3 is 17 amino acids. CDR3 sequence: CASSPDSRQGAVYEQYF. CDR3 DNA: TGTGCCAGCAGCCCGGACTCGCGACAGGGGGCCGTATACGAGCAGTACTTC.

The V call is TRBV9, the J call TRBJ1-3, with D perhaps matching TRBD1 (6 bases). This CDR3 contains 15 residues. In germline, CDR1 is SGDLS, CDR2 YYNGEE. Trimming stripped 1 base from V and 4 bases from J, with 12 bases between. The CDR3 DNA sequence: TGTGCCAGCAGCGTAAGGCAGGGGACGGGAAACACCATATATTTT. The encoded protein is CASSVRQGTGNTIYF.

This clonotype was found a few times. This chain joins TRBV20-1 and TRBJ2-5, with a tentative D call TRBD2 (6 bases). Germline-derived CDR1 and CDR2 are DFQATT and SNEGSKA (reference sequence). This CDR3 is 13 amino acids long. The V end lost 0 bases, the J end lost 4 bases, and 9 bases lay between the germline ends. CDR3 nucleotide sequence: TGCAGTGCTAGAGAGGCGGGGAGAGAGACCCAGTACTTC. Encoded protein: CSAREAGRETQYF.

This clonotype appeared a few times. The J gene is TRBJ1-6, the V gene TRBV6-6; D is uncertain. The germline gives CDR1 MNHNY, CDR2 SVGAGI (reference sequence). The CDR3 is made up of 16 amino acids. Trimming left V 0 bases short and J 7 bases short, with 13 bases between. CDR3 in amino acids: CASSYSGGARNSPLHF. CDR3 in DNA: TGTGCCAGCAGTTACTCCGGTGGCGCTAGGAATTCACCCCTCCACTTT.

This clonotype was counted a few times. This chain links TRBV20-1 with TRBJ2-1, with D hard to call. Looked up from germline, CDR1 is DFQATT and CDR2 is SNEGSKA (reference sequence). V lost 5 bases to trimming and J lost 2 bases, with 13 bases between them. This CDR3 contains 14 residues. The CDR3 here is CSALGEQTYNEQFF. CDR3 in DNA: TGCAGTGCTTTAGGAGAGCAGACCTACAATGAGCAGTTCTTC.

This clonotype was detected only a few times. The genes are TRBV7-2 and TRBJ2-7; TRBD1 matches 8 bases. The germline V gene has CDR1 SGHTA and CDR2 FQGNSA. Trimming at V came to 6 bases and at J to 3 bases, leaving 16 bases not matched to a gene. CDR3 size: 17 residues. CDR3 loop: CASSKGPGTGSFYEQYF. CDR3 nucleotides: TGTGCCAGCAGTAAAGGTCCGGGGACAGGTTCCTTCTACGAGCAGTACTTC.

The CDR3 region has the DNA TGTGCCACCAGCAGAAATACCGACAGTTCCGGGGACGAAAAACTGTTTTTT. It is translated as CATSRNTDSSGDEKLFF. The chain employs TRBV15 and TRBJ1-4; D possibly corresponds to TRBD1 (5 bases). Germline CDR1 and CDR2: LNHNV and YYDKDF (reference sequence). This CDR3 contains 17 residues. V shed 2 bases and J shed 8 bases, with 21 bases lying between them.

This chain connects TRBV4-3 to TRBJ2-5; 11 bases match TRBD2. Germline V gene sequence: CDR1 LGHNA, CDR2 YSLEER. CDR3 size: 16 residues. The trim removed 0 bases at V and 2 bases at J, leaving 2 bases unmatched. The CDR3 loop is CASSQDLAGGQETQYF. The DNA for the CDR3 is TGCGCCAGCAGCCAAGACCTAGCGGGGGGACAAGAGACCCAGTACTTC.

The rearrangement uses TRBV6-5 and TRBJ1-3, with 8 bases matching TRBD1. The length of the CDR3 is 15 residues. Germline CDR1 is MNHEY and CDR2 is SVGAGI. The junction had 3 bases not matched to a gene; V was cut back by 2 bases and J by 3 bases. CDR3 bases: TGTGCCAGCAGTTACCAGGGGGCAGTTGGAAACACCATATATTTT. Amino acids: CASSYQGAVGNTIYF.

This chain joins TRBV12-3 or TRBV12-4 and TRBJ2-1; D unresolved. With 5 bases removed from V and 7 bases from J, the gap between germline ends came to 12 bases. The CDR3 is 13 residues long. The CDR3 protein is CASSQNRWNEQFF. The DNA of the CDR3 is TGTGCCAGCAGTCAAAATCGGTGGAATGAGCAGTTCTTC.

V is TRBV20-1 and J is TRBJ2-5; TRBD2 agrees at 9 bases. This CDR3 has 13 residues. Unmatched junction bases numbered 4, after V lost 6 bases and J lost 2 bases. Germline V gene data show CDR1 as DFQATT and CDR2 as SNEGSKA (reference sequence). CDR3 coding DNA: TGCAGTGCCGCGAGCGGGGGGCAAGAGACCCAGTACTTC. Residues: CSAASGGQETQYF.

This clonotype was found a few times. This rearrangement joins TRBV29-1 to TRBJ2-3, with TRBD2 matching over 8 bases. The germline CDR1 and CDR2 sequences are SQVTM and ANQGSEA. J was trimmed by 2 bases and V by 2 bases; bases with no gene match: 6. The CDR3 spans 15 residues. The CDR3 loop is CSVETSGGTTDTQYF. The CDR3 bases are TGCAGCGTTGAAACCTCGGGGGGGACCACAGATACGCAGTATTTT.

This clonotype was found a few times. The genes are TRBV24-1 and TRBJ2-6; TRBD1 matches 9 bases. Germline V gene lookup returns CDR1 KGHDR and CDR2 SFDVKD. This CDR3 is built from 15 residues. The V segment lost 10 bases and the J segment 3 bases; nucleotides outside the gene matches: 6. The CDR3 spells CATSTGGFGANVLTF. The CDR3 coding sequence is TGTGCCACTTCAACAGGGGGCTTTGGGGCCAACGTCCTGACTTTC.

This clonotype was seen ten or more times. The gene calls are TRBV12-3 or TRBV12-4 and TRBJ1-2; D is possibly TRBD1 (6 bases). The V and J ends lost 4 bases and 2 bases respectively, with 11 bases between them. The CDR3 consists of 14 residues. The CDR3 reads CASSSGTLNYGYTF. CDR3 nucleotides: TGTGCCAGCAGTTCCGGGACACTAAACTATGGCTACACCTTC.

This clonotype was counted only a few times. The V and J genes are TRBV3-1 and TRBJ2-5; a possible D gene is TRBD1 (5 bases). Germline CDR1 is LGHDT and CDR2 is YNNKEL (reference sequence). The V and J ends lost 3 bases and 3 bases respectively, with 11 bases between them. The CDR3 loop spans 14 amino acids. The CDR3 here is CASSQRQLKETQYF. CDR3 nucleotides: TGTGCCAGCAGCCAGAGACAGCTTAAAGAGACCCAGTACTTC.